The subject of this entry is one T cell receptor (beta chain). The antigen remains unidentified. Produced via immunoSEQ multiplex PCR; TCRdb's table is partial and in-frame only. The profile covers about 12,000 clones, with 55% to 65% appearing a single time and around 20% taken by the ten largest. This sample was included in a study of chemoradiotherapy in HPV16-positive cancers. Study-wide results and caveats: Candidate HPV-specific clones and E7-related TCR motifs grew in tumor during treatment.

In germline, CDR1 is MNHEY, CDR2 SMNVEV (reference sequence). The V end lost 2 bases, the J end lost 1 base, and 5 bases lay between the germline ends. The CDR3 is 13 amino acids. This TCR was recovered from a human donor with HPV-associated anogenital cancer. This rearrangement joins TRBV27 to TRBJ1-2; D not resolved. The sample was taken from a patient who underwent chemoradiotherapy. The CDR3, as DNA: TGTGCCAGCAGTTTAGTTGGTAACTATGGCTACACCTTC. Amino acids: CASSLVGNYGYTF.